This TCR beta chain was identified in a study of T cell responses to AZD1222 COVID-19 vaccine. The study, taken as a whole, reports: Dominant at 160-218 and 743-854, vaccine-associated CD4 TCRs also spanned spike. When two AZD1222 doses had been given, Spike-specific TCR breadth and depth rose. The repertoires were collected only after the peak T cell response. Reports indicate that nearly half of spike-specific TCRs are directed at unmutated variant regions.

Turning to this clone: The target antigen is unknown.

Here immunoSEQ multiplex PCR was the method, and the copy in TCRdb shows in-frame clones only, minus some. The profile shows under 200,000 clones, roughly nine tenths of them singletons. This CDR3 contains 15 residues. V lost 3 bases, J lost 0 bases, and 9 bases lay in between. Germline CDR1 is LNHDA and CDR2 is SQIVND (reference sequence). Sequencing used peripheral blood, obtained 28 days after the second dose of the MenACWY control vaccine. This chain connects TRBV19 to TRBJ1-3; D is perhaps TRBD1 (5 bases). This receptor was obtained from an adult who received the MenACWY meningococcal vaccine as a control. The CDR3, as DNA: TGTGCCAGTAGTATTAGGAGGGGCTCTGGAAACACCATATATTTT. Protein product: CASSIRRGSGNTIYF.